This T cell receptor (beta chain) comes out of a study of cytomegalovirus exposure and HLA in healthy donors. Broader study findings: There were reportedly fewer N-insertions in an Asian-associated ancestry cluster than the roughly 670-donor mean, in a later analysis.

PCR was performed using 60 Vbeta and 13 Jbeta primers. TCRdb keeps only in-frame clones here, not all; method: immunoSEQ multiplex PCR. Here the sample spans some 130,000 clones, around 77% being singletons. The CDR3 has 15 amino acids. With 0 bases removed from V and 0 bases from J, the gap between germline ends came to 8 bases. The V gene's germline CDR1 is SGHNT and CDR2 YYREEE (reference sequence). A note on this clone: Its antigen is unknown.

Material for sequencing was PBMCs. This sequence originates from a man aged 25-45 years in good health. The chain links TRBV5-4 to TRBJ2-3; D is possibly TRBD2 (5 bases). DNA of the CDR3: TGTGCCAGCAGCTTGGCGCGGGCGAGCACAGATACGCAGTATTTT. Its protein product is CASSLARASTDTQYF.